This TCR beta chain was recorded in a study of T cell clonality in common variable immunodeficiency. Study observations and caveats: T cell subpopulation sequencing would be needed to explain CVID clonality. Fewer deletions and N-nucleotide insertions were reportedly seen in common variable immunodeficiency TCR beta sequences. Compared with controls, CVID subjects had fewer shared TCRbeta clones.

Only in-frame clones appear in the TCRdb table, and some are missing; sequencing was by immunoSEQ multiplex PCR. The sample contains roughly 48,000 clones, none of them singletons. The table lists this clone with many counts. Antigen: not known. Sequencing ends 3 residues short of the CDR3 end; the germline J gene provides the rest. Germline V lookup: CDR1 MNHNS, CDR2 SASEGT. The CDR3 has 14 residues. V was shortened by 2 bases and J by 0 bases, with 6 bases between the two germline ends. Sequenced: peripheral blood mononuclear cells. The J gene is TRBJ2-3, the V gene TRBV6-1, with unresolved D. The TCR comes from a person aged 18-70 years in good health. CDR3 protein: CASSEIASTDTQYF. Partial CDR3 DNA: TGTGCCAGCAGTGAAATTGCGAGCACAGATACG.